The rows below give T cell receptor beta chains drawn from one sample of a study of cytomegalovirus exposure and HLA in healthy donors. Clones were sequenced by immunoSEQ multiplex PCR, and TCRdb holds only the in-frame ones, with some missing. The sample shows about 83,000 clones, around 81% of them seen only once. Specimen: PBMCs. The receptors were sampled from a woman in her thirties in good health and CMV-seronegative. CDR3s include the opening cysteine and the closing phenylalanine or tryptophan. D genes are given only for firm matches. Clone size is not always given. Where it is, it says once, few, many or a class for expanded clones.

length	D	V	size	J	DNA	CDR3
12	NA	TRBV10-3	NA	TRBJ2-2	TGTGCCATCGGGACTGACAGCGGGGAGCTGTTTTTT	CAIGTDSGELFF
15	NA	TRBV6-5	NA	TRBJ2-7	TGTGCCAGCAGTACCCGGGACATCAACTCCTACGAGCAGTACTTC	CASSTRDINSYEQYF
12	NA	TRBV19	NA	TRBJ1-5	TGTGCCAGTAGTAAGGAGAATCAGCCCCAGCATTTT	CASSKENQPQHF
15	NA	TRBV11-2	NA	TRBJ2-1	TGTGCCAGCACGAGCGGTCCTAGCTCCTACAATGAGCAGTTCTTC	CASTSGPSSYNEQFF
13	NA	TRBV7-2	NA	TRBJ2-7	TGTGCCAGCAGCCACACAGCTTCCTACGAGCAGTACTTC	CASSHTASYEQYF
14	TRBD2	TRBV6-6	NA	TRBJ2-1	TGTGCCATACTAGCGGGTCTTACCTACAATGAGCAGTTCTTC	CAILAGLTYNEQFF
12	NA	TRBV5-8	NA	TRBJ2-1	TGTGCCAGCAGCCTCACCAACTATGAGCAGTTCTTC	CASSLTNYEQFF
14	NA	TRBV19	NA	TRBJ2-3	TGTGCCAGTAGTATATGGGAGAACACAGATACGCAGTATTTT	CASSIWENTDTQYF
15	NA	TRBV5-3	NA	TRBJ1-1	TGTGCCAGAAGCCCAGGATACGCCACGAACACTGAAGCTTTCTTT	CARSPGYATNTEAFF
13	NA	TRBV30	NA	TRBJ2-3	TGTGCCTGGAGTATAAAAGGGTTTTACAGGGAGTATTTT	CAWSIKGFYREYF
15	NA	TRBV6-1	NA	TRBJ1-1	TGTGCCAGCTCAACCGCGGGGTCCCGCGGGACTGAAGCTTTCTTT	CASSTAGSRGTEAFF
15	TRBD2	TRBV6-1	few	TRBJ2-3	TGTGCCAGCAGTGGGACTAGCGGGAGATGGGTTACGCAGTATTTT	CASSGTSGRWVTQYF
17	NA	TRBV7-2	few	TRBJ2-2	TGTGCCAGCAGCTTAGGATGGGGCAGGGGTGACACCGGGGAGCTGTTTTTT	CASSLGWGRGDTGELFF
16	TRBD2	TRBV15	NA	TRBJ2-3	TGTGCCACCAGCAGACCCAGCGGGAGGTCCACAGATACGCAGTATTTT	CATSRPSGRSTDTQYF
13	TRBD2	TRBV7-3	NA	TRBJ2-5	TGTGCCAGCAGCTCTAGCGGGGAAGAGACCCAGTACTTC	CASSSSGEETQYF
13	NA	TRBV28	once	TRBJ1-2	TGTGCCAGTAGTTTATTGGGGGGGCTGGGCTACACCTTC	CASSLLGGLGYTF
13	NA	TRBV4-1	NA	TRBJ2-1	TGCGCCAGCAGCCACCGGGACTTTCTAACACAGTTCTTC	CASSHRDFLTQFF
16	TRBD1	TRBV11-2	NA	TRBJ2-1	TGTGCCAGCTCCGCTCGGGACAGAGGGGCCTACAATGAGCAGTTCTTC	CASSARDRGAYNEQFF
19	TRBD1	TRBV7-9	NA	TRBJ2-4	TGTGCCAGCACCCGAACCCGGGACAGGGGGCCGAGGGCCAAAAACATTCAGTACTTC	CASTRTRDRGPRAKNIQYF
17	NA	TRBV21-1	NA	TRBJ2-1	TGTGCCAGCCGTCACCAGATAGCGGGAGGCCGATACAATGAGCAGTTCTTC	CASRHQIAGGRYNEQFF
16	TRBD1	TRBV28	NA	TRBJ1-3	TGTGCCAGCAGTCCCGGACAGGGCCCCTCTGGAAACACCATATATTTT	CASSPGQGPSGNTIYF
14	TRBD2	TRBV25-1	NA	TRBJ2-7	TGTGCCAGCATACCGGGCGGGAGCTCCTACGAGCAGTACTTC	CASIPGGSSYEQYF
15	NA	TRBV7-9	NA	TRBJ1-3	TGTTCCAGCAGCAGCCGGGGGTTCTCCGGAAACACCATATATTTT	CSSSSRGFSGNTIYF
13	NA	TRBV25-1	few	TRBJ1-1	TGTGCCAGCAGTGCCAGAGGGCGTTTTGAAGCTTTCTTT	CASSARGRFEAFF
14	NA	TRBV7-2	few	TRBJ1-1	TGTGCCAGCAGCTTCGACAGGCTTAACACTGAAGCTTTCTTT	CASSFDRLNTEAFF
15	TRBD2	TRBV5-1	NA	TRBJ2-1	TGCGCCAGCAGCTTGGCGAGCGGGAGCCACAATGAGCAGTTCTTC	CASSLASGSHNEQFF
13	TRBD1	TRBV7-6	NA	TRBJ1-2	TGTGCCAGCAGCCCCGGACAGGGCTATGGCTACACCTTC	CASSPGQGYGYTF
15	TRBD2	TRBV4-2	NA	TRBJ2-1	TGTGCCAGCAGCCATTCAGCGGGAGTCTACAATGAGCAGTTCTTC	CASSHSAGVYNEQFF
12	TRBD1	TRBV6-5	once	TRBJ2-1	TGTGCCAGCAGTTCACAGGGGTTTGAGCAGTTCTTC	CASSSQGFEQFF
16	NA	TRBV5-6	NA	TRBJ2-3	TGTGCCAGCAGCTTGGATCCTCCAGGGCGGGGAGATACGCAGTATTTT	CASSLDPPGRGDTQYF
16	TRBD1	TRBV28	few	TRBJ2-3	TGTGCCAGCACCCTAAATACCCGGGACAGGGAAGATACGCAGTATTTT	CASTLNTRDREDTQYF
15	TRBD2	TRBV5-5	NA	TRBJ2-4	TGTGCCAGCAGCCTAGCGGGAGTATCGGGAAACATTCAGTACTTC	CASSLAGVSGNIQYF
15	NA	TRBV14	few	TRBJ2-2	TGTGCCAGCAGCCAAGATTGGGCTACGACCGGGGAGCTGTTTTTT	CASSQDWATTGELFF
14	TRBD1	TRBV30	NA	TRBJ2-2	TGTGCCGGGTACAGGGGGGTGTGGGCCGGGGAGCTGTTTTTT	CAGYRGVWAGELFF
16	TRBD1	TRBV18	NA	TRBJ2-2	TGTGCCAGCACTACTAGCCGGACAGGGGACACCGGGGAGCTGTTTTTT	CASTTSRTGDTGELFF
13	NA	TRBV5-6	NA	TRBJ2-7	TGTGCCAGCAGCGACAGGATCTCCTACGAGCAGTACTTC	CASSDRISYEQYF
15	NA	TRBV7-9	once	TRBJ2-2	TGTTCCAGCAGCCGATCGAGGCCACGGGGCGGGGAGCTGTTTTTT	CSSSRSRPRGGELFF
15	NA	TRBV5-4	NA	TRBJ2-5	TGTGCCAGCAGCTTGGATCAGGGAAGACAAGAGACCCAGTACTTC	CASSLDQGRQETQYF
13	TRBD1	TRBV29-1	NA	TRBJ2-3	TGCAGCGTTGGGGACAGGCTGACAGATACGCAGTATTTT	CSVGDRLTDTQYF
14	NA	TRBV7-9	NA	TRBJ2-7	TGTGCCAGCAGCTTAGGGGGCAACTCCTACGAGCAGTACTTC	CASSLGGNSYEQYF
14	NA	TRBV19	NA	TRBJ2-7	TGTGCCAGTAGTCCCGCGGGGCCACCCTACGAGCAGTACTTC	CASSPAGPPYEQYF
12	NA	TRBV28	NA	TRBJ1-4	TGTGCCAGCAGATCGGTACAGGAAAAACTGTTTTTT	CASRSVQEKLFF
13	NA	TRBV6-5	NA	TRBJ2-7	TGTGCCAGCAGTGCGCCGAGCTCCTACGAGCAGTACTTC	CASSAPSSYEQYF
13	TRBD1	TRBV29-1	NA	TRBJ2-1	TGCAGCGCCCGGGACAGGGTAGTCAATAAGCAGTTCTTC	CSARDRVVNKQFF
15	TRBD1	TRBV28	once	TRBJ1-6	TGTGCCAGCAGTTTGCCCGGGACAGCAAATTCACCCCTCCACTTT	CASSLPGTANSPLHF
12	NA	TRBV10-3	NA	TRBJ2-5	TGTGCCATCAAGACAGATAAAGAGACCCAGTACTTC	CAIKTDKETQYF
19	NA	TRBV2	NA	TRBJ1-5	TGTGCCAGCAGTGAAGACAGGGCCACCAGCCCTTATAGCAATCAGCCCCAGCATTTT	CASSEDRATSPYSNQPQHF
17	NA	TRBV28	few	TRBJ1-5	TGTGCCAGCATCAACGGACTCTCCCCGAGGGGCAATCAGCCCCAGCATTTT	CASINGLSPRGNQPQHF
15	NA	TRBV9	NA	TRBJ1-2	TGTGCCAGCAGCCCGCCGGGTGGAGCTAACTATGGCTACACCTTC	CASSPPGGANYGYTF
15	TRBD1	TRBV4-3	NA	TRBJ2-7	TGCGCCAGCAGCCAAGCGTACGGACAGGGCTACGAGCAGTACTTC	CASSQAYGQGYEQYF
15	TRBD1	TRBV15	NA	TRBJ2-2	TGTGCCACCAGCATACAGGGGCCAGGGACCGGGGAGCTGTTTTTT	CATSIQGPGTGELFF
15	NA	TRBV28	NA	TRBJ2-2	TGTGCCAGCAGTTTATATAGCACAGGGACCGGGGAGCTGTTTTTT	CASSLYSTGTGELFF
15	NA	TRBV5-1	NA	TRBJ2-7	TGCGCCAGCAGCTCAGGGGCAGGGGAACTCTACGAGCAGTACTTC	CASSSGAGELYEQYF
15	NA	TRBV28	NA	TRBJ1-4	TGTGCCAGCCGAAGACAGCCCTCAACTAATGAAAAACTGTTTTTT	CASRRQPSTNEKLFF
13	NA	TRBV29-1	NA	TRBJ1-2	TGCAGCGTTGAAAAGGGAGCGAACTATGGCTACACCTTC	CSVEKGANYGYTF
16	TRBD2	TRBV7-8	NA	TRBJ2-3	TGTGCCAGCAGCTTAGGAAGTCTAGCGGGAGAGGATACGCAGTATTTT	CASSLGSLAGEDTQYF
16	TRBD1	TRBV4-2	NA	TRBJ1-2	TGTGCCAGCAGCCATGGGACAGGGGGCGAAGGGAATGGCTACACCTTC	CASSHGTGGEGNGYTF